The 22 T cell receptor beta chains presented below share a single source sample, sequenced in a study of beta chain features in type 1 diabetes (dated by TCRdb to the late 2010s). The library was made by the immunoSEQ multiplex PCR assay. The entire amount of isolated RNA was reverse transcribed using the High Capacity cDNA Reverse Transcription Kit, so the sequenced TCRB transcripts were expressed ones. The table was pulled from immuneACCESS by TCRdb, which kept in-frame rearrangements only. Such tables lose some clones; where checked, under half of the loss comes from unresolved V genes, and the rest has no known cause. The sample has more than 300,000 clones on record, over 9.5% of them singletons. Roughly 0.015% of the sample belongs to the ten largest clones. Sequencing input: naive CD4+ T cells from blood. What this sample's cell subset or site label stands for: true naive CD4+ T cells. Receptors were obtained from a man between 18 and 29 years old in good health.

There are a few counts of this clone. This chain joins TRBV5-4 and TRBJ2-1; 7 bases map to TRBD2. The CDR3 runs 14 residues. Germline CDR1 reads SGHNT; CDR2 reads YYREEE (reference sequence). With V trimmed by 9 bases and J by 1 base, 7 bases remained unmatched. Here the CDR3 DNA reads TGTGCCACCCGGGAGGTGATTTCCTACAATGAGCAGTTCTTC. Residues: CATREVISYNEQFF.

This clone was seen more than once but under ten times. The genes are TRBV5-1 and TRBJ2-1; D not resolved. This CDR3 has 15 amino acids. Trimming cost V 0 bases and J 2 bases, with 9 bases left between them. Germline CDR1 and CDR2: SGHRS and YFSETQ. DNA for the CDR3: TGCGCCAGCAGCTTGGCAAGCGCCGCCTACAATGAGCAGTTCTTC. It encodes CASSLASAAYNEQFF.

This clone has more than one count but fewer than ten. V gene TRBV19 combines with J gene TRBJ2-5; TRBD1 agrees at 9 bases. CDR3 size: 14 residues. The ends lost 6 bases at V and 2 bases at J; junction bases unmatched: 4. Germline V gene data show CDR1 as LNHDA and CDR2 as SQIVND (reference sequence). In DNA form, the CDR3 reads TGTGCCAGTAGGCCGGGACAGGGACAAGAGACCCAGTACTTC. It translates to CASRPGQGQETQYF.

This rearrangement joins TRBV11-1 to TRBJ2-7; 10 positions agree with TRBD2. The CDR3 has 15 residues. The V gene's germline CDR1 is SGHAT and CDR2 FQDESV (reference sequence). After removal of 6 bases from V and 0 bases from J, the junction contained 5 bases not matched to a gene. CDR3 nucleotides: TGTGCCAGCAGTTTTGGGACTAGCGACTCCTACGAGCAGTACTTC. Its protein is CASSFGTSDSYEQYF.

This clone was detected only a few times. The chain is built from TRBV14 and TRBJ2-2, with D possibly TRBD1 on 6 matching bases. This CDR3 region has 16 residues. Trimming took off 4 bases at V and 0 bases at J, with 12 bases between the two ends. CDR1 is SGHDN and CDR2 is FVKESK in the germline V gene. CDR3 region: CASSPRGTANTGELFF. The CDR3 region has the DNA TGTGCCAGCAGCCCGAGGGGGACCGCGAACACCGGGGAGCTGTTTTTT.

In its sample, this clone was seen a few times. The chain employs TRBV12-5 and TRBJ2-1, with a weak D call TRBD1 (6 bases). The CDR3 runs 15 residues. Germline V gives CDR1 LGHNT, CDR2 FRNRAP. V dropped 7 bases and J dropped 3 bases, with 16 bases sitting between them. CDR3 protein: CASAQPGHRYNEQFF. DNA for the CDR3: TGTGCTAGTGCCCAACCGGGACACCGCTACAATGAGCAGTTCTTC.

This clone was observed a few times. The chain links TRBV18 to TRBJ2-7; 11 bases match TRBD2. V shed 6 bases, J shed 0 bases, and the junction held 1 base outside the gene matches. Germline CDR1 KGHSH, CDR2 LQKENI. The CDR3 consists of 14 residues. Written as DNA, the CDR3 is TGTGCCAGCTCGGGACTAGCGGACTCCTACGAGCAGTACTTC. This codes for CASSGLADSYEQYF.

The CDR3 coding sequence is TGTGCCAGCAGCCGGTCCCTTGGTGGAGAGACCCAGTACTTC. It yields the protein CASSRSLGGETQYF. The chain has TRBV7-9 and TRBJ2-5; D remains unclear. Germline V lookup: CDR1 SEHNR, CDR2 FQNEAQ (reference sequence). Trimming removed 5 bases at V and 4 bases at J, with 14 bases between. The CDR3 has 14 amino acids.

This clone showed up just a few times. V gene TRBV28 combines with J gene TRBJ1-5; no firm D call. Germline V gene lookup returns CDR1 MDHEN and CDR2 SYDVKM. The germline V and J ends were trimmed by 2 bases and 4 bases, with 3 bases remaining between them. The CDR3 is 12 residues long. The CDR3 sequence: CASSLQNQPQHF. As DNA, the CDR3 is TGTGCCAGCAGTTTACAAAATCAGCCCCAGCATTTT.

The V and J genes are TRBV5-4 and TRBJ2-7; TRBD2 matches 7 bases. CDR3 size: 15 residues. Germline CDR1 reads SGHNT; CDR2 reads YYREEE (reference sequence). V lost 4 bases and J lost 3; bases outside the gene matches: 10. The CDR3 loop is CASSSPRGLFYEQYF. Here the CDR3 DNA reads TGTGCCAGCAGCAGCCCCCGGGGACTATTCTACGAGCAGTACTTC.

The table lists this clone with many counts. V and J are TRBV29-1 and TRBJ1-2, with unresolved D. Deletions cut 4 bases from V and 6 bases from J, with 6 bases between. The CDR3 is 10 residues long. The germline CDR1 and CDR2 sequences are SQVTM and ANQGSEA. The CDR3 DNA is TGCAGCGTTGCCCAGGATGGCTACACCTTC. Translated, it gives CSVAQDGYTF.

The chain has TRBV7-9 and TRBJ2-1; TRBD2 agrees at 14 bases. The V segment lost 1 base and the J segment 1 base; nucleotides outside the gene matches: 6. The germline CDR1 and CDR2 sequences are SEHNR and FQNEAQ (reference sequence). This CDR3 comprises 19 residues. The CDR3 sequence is CASSLEGLAGVGSYNEQFF. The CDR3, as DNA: TGTGCCAGCAGCTTAGAGGGACTAGCGGGAGTGGGGTCCTACAATGAGCAGTTCTTC.

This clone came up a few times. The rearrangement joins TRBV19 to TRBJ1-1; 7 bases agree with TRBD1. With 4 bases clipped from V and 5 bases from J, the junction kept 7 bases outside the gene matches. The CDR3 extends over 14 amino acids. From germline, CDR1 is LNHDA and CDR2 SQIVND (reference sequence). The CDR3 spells CASSTQGLGTEAFF. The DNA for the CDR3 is TGTGCCAGTAGTACACAGGGGTTAGGGACTGAAGCTTTCTTT.

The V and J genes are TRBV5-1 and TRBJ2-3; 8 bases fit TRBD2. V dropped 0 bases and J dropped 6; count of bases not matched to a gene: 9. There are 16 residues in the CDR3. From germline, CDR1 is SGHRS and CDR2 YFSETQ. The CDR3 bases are TGCGCCAGCAGCTTGGTATTTAGCGGGACTACGGATACGCAGTATTTT. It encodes CASSLVFSGTTDTQYF.

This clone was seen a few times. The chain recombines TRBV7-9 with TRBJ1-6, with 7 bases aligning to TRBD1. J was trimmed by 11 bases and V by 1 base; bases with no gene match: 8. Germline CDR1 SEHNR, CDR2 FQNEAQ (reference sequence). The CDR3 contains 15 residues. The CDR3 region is CASSLGSGGNTPLHF. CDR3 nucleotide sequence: TGTGCCAGCAGCTTAGGCTCAGGGGGAAATACACCCCTCCACTTT.

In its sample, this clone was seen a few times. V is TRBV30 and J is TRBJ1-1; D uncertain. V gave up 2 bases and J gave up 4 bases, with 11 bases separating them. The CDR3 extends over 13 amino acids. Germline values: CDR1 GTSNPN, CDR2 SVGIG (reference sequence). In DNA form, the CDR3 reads TGTGCCTGGAGTCGGGGTTTCGGCACTGAAGCTTTCTTT. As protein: CAWSRGFGTEAFF.

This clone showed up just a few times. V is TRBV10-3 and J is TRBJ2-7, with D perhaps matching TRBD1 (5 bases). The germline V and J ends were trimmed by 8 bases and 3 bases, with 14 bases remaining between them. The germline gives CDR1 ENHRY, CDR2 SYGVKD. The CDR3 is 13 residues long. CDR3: CAISPRVGYEQYF. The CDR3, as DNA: TGTGCCATCTCCCCCAGGGTAGGCTACGAGCAGTACTTC.

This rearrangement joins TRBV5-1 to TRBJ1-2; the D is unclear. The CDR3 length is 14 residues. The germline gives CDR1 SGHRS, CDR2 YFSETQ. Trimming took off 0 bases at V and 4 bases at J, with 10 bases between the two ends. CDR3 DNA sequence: TGCGCCAGCAGCTTGGGGCCAGGCATCTATGGCTACACCTTC. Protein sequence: CASSLGPGIYGYTF.

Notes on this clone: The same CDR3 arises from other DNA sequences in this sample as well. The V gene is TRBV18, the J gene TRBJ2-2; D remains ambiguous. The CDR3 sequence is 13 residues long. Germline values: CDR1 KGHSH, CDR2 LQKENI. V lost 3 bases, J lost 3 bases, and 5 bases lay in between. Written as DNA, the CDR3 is TGTGCCAGCTCACCTCGGGACACCGGGGAGCTGTTTTTT. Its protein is CASSPRDTGELFF.

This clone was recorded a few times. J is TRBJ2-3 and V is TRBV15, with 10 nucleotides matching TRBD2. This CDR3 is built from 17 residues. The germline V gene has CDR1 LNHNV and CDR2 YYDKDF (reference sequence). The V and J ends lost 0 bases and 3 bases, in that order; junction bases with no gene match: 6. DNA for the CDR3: TGTGCCACCAGCAGAGATCGGCCTAGCGGGAGAACAGATACGCAGTATTTT. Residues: CATSRDRPSGRTDTQYF.

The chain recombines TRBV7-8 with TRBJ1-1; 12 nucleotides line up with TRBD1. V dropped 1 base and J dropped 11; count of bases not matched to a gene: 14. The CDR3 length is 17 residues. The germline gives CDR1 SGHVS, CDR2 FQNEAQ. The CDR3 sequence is CASSLGRDRGRKLHAFF. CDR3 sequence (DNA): TGTGCCAGCAGCTTAGGGAGGGACAGGGGGCGAAAGTTGCATGCTTTCTTT.

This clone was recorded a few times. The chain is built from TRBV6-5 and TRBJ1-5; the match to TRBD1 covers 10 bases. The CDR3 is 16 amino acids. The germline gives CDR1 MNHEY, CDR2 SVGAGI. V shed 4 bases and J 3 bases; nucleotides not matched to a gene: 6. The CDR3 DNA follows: TGTGCCAGCAGTTCGGGACAGGGGCTTGTCAATCAGCCCCAGCATTTT. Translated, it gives CASSSGQGLVNQPQHF.